What follows are 17 T cell receptor beta chains derived from one specimen sequenced in a study of T cell repertoires in cytomegalovirus infection. TCRdb passed the reads through MiXCR, listing each CDR3 protein once. Of fewer than 550,000 distinct CDR3 sequences in the sample, approximately 26% were seen once. The sample was PBMCs. Receptors were obtained from a human donor in good health (CMV status not recorded). Some clones in this sample may be carry-over from other donors' samples.

This clonotype was counted at least ten times. J is TRBJ2-5 and V is TRBV7-8; maybe TRBD2 (6 bases). Germline values: CDR1 SGHVS, CDR2 FQNEAQ. Between the trimmed V and J ends, which lost 4 bases and 2 bases, there was a span of 17 bases. The CDR3 loop spans 16 amino acids. CDR3 amino acids: CASSWDSSMWQETQYF. The CDR3 nucleotides read TGTGCCAGCAGCTGGGACTCCTCAATGTGGCAAGAGACCCAGTACTTC.

This clonotype showed up just once. The chain employs TRBV28 and TRBJ2-2, with D perhaps TRBD2 (5 bases). Looked up from germline, CDR1 is MDHEN and CDR2 is SYDVKM. The CDR3 spans 16 residues. Trimming cost V 5 bases and J 7 bases, with 20 bases left between them. In DNA, the CDR3 is TGTGCCAGCAGTCCATCGGGGTCGGGAACGGTCGGGGAGCTGTTTTTT. Protein: CASSPSGSGTVGELFF.

V and J are TRBV6-2 or TRBV6-3 and TRBJ1-1, with a weak D call TRBD1 (6 bases). The CDR3 runs 15 residues. CDR1 and CDR2 (germline): MNHEY, SVGEGT. V lost 2 bases to trimming and J lost 5 bases, with 15 bases between them. CDR3 DNA: TGTGCCAGCAGTTACCCCGGGGGCTCGGAGACTGAAGCTTTCTTT. Translating it yields CASSYPGGSETEAFF.

This clonotype was counted at least ten times. The chain employs TRBV6-5 and TRBJ2-7; no reliable D call. The V end lost 0 bases, the J end lost 6 bases, and 9 bases lay between the germline ends. CDR3 length: 13 amino acids. From germline, CDR1 is MNHEY and CDR2 SVGAGI. This chain's CDR3 is CASSYSMLTEQYF. The CDR3 DNA sequence: TGTGCCAGCAGTTACTCGATGTTGACCGAGCAGTACTTC.

V usage is TRBV7-2 and J usage is TRBJ2-7, with a possible D match to TRBD2 (6 bases). The V end was cut by 5 bases, the J end by 4 bases, with 9 bases between. Germline V gives CDR1 SGHTA, CDR2 FQGNSA. The length of the CDR3 is 12 residues. The CDR3 loop reads CASSRGTYEQYV. Written as DNA, the CDR3 is TGTGCCAGCAGCCGGGGGACTTACGAGCAGTACGTC.

This clonotype came up a few times. The chain recombines TRBV5-4 with TRBJ2-5; TRBD2 matches at 10 bases. Germline V gene sequence: CDR1 SGHNT, CDR2 YYREEE (reference sequence). CDR3 length: 14 residues. The junction had 5 bases not matched to a gene; V was cut back by 4 bases and J by 5 bases. CDR3 bases: TGTGCCAGCAGCCAAGCGGGAGGGCATGAGACCCAGTACTTC. It translates to CASSQAGGHETQYF.

The gene calls are TRBV4-3 and TRBJ2-1; the D is unclear. The ends were cut back, 0 bases at V and 2 bases at J, with 8 bases in the middle. CDR1 and CDR2 (germline): LGHNA, YSLEER. This CDR3 is 15 amino acids long. The DNA of the CDR3 is TGCGCCAGCAGCCAAGAGGGCAATGCCTACAATGAGCAGTTCTTC. Translated, it gives CASSQEGNAYNEQFF.

This clonotype showed up many times. The chain recombines TRBV12-3 or TRBV12-4 with TRBJ2-5; D gene uncertain. CDR3 size: 13 residues. V lost 7 bases to trimming and J lost 5 bases, with 14 bases between them. The CDR3 region has the DNA TGTGCCAGCACGGAGTGGCCGGTGGAGACCCAGTACTTC. It yields the protein CASTEWPVETQYF.

This clonotype came up many times. The V and J genes are TRBV7-2 and TRBJ1-3; D gene ambiguous. Deletions cut 1 base from V and 4 bases from J, with 17 bases between. The CDR3 runs to 17 residues. Germline loops: CDR1 SGHTA, CDR2 FQGNSA. The CDR3 DNA sequence: TGTGCCAGCAGCTTAGGCCGGGGTGCCACTACCGGAAACACCATATATTTT. Protein product: CASSLGRGATTGNTIYF.

The V and J genes are TRBV20-1 and TRBJ2-5; TRBD1 matches at 7 bases. The CDR3 is 13 residues long. V was clipped by 6 bases and J by 1 base; unmatched bases: 5. The V gene's germline CDR1 is DFQATT and CDR2 SNEGSKA (reference sequence). The CDR3 DNA follows: TGCAGTGCCAGGACAGGCATCCAAGAGACCCAGTACTTC. It codes for CSARTGIQETQYF.

This chain links TRBV4-3 with TRBJ1-1; D uncertain. V lost 0 bases and J 3 bases, leaving 11 bases between the germline ends. Germline CDR1 is LGHNA and CDR2 is YSLEER. The CDR3 loop spans 15 amino acids. The chain's CDR3 is CASSQDTSAYTEAFF. The DNA of the CDR3 is TGCGCCAGCAGCCAAGACACATCTGCTTACACTGAAGCTTTCTTT.

The rearrangement uses TRBV12-5 and TRBJ2-1, with 7 nucleotides matching TRBD2. CDR1 and CDR2 (germline): LGHNT, FRNRAP. The V segment lost 4 bases and the J segment 4 bases; nucleotides outside the gene matches: 4. This CDR3 contains 14 residues. The CDR3 coding sequence is TGTGCTAGTGGTTGGAGCGGGACTTACAATGAGCAGTTCTTC. Amino acids: CASGWSGTYNEQFF.

The gene calls are TRBV18 and TRBJ1-1; D might be TRBD1 (5 bases). Trimming left V 3 bases short and J 5 bases short, with 16 bases between. The CDR3 extends over 15 amino acids. Germline-derived CDR1 and CDR2 are KGHSH and LQKENI. The CDR3 region is CASSPIFRQGTEAFF. For the CDR3, the DNA is TGTGCCAGCTCACCTATTTTCCGGCAGGGAACTGAAGCTTTCTTT.

This clonotype has more than one count but fewer than ten. J is TRBJ2-2 and V is TRBV4-1; maybe TRBD1 (6 bases). The V end was cut by 1 base, the J end by 6 bases, with 12 bases between. Germline loops: CDR1 MGHRA, CDR2 YSYEKL. The CDR3 consists of 15 residues. CDR3 sequence: CASSQGQGSPGELFF. CDR3 coding DNA: TGCGCCAGCAGCCAAGGGCAGGGGAGCCCCGGGGAGCTGTTTTTT.

The table lists this clonotype with many counts. The chain has TRBV7-2 and TRBJ1-4; possible D gene TRBD1, 5 bases. This CDR3 is built from 15 residues. Between the trimmed V and J ends, which lost 6 bases and 5 bases, there was a span of 16 bases. Per the germline V gene, CDR1 is SGHTA and CDR2 is FQGNSA. CDR3 protein: CASSFQGAENEKLFF. In nucleotides, the CDR3 is TGTGCCAGCAGTTTCCAAGGGGCAGAAAATGAAAAACTGTTTTTT.

The chain couples TRBV6-5 to TRBJ1-5; D possibly corresponds to TRBD1 (6 bases). Trimming removed 2 bases from V and 7 bases from J, with 9 bases in between. CDR3 length: 13 amino acids. CDR1 is MNHEY and CDR2 is SVGAGI in the germline V gene. The CDR3: CASSYGGHQPQHF. The CDR3 bases are TGTGCCAGCAGTTACGGGGGGCACCAGCCCCAGCATTTT.

The chain is built from TRBV7-2 and TRBJ2-1; D gene ambiguous. The germline CDR1 and CDR2 sequences are SGHTA and FQGNSA. The CDR3 is made up of 14 amino acids. The V gene lost 3 bases and the J gene lost 8 bases, with 14 bases spanning the gap. CDR3 nucleotides: TGTGCCAGCAGCTTTAGGCTAGTTCTCGATGAGCAGTTCTTC. Protein: CASSFRLVLDEQFF.